This T cell receptor beta chain was recovered during a study of a mutant IDH1 vaccine in newly diagnosed glioma. Remarks on this clone: Its cognate antigen is unknown.

TCRdb keeps only in-frame clones here, not all; method: immunoSEQ multiplex PCR. The table records about 32,000 clones, about four fifths of them present only once. This CDR3 region has 14 residues. Germline V gene sequence: CDR1 SGHRS, CDR2 YFSETQ. V was pared by 0 bases and J by 1 base, with 7 bases between. Study-wide findings and caveats: The occurrence of vaccine-induced immune responses was seen in around 95% of patients.

As for time point: week 35, safety follow-up. One vaccine dose held 300 ug of mutant IDH1 20-mer peptide and came with topical imiquimod. J is TRBJ1-1 and V is TRBV5-1; D is undetermined. The sequence was obtained from a man aged 40-49 years with glioma. Some clones in this sample may be carry-over from other donors' samples. The input for sequencing was PBMCs, taken from a glioma patient whose treatment included an IDH1 peptide vaccine. DNA for the CDR3: TGCGCCAGCAGCTTGGGGCAGACGAACACTGAAGCTTTCTTT. It is translated as CASSLGQTNTEAFF.